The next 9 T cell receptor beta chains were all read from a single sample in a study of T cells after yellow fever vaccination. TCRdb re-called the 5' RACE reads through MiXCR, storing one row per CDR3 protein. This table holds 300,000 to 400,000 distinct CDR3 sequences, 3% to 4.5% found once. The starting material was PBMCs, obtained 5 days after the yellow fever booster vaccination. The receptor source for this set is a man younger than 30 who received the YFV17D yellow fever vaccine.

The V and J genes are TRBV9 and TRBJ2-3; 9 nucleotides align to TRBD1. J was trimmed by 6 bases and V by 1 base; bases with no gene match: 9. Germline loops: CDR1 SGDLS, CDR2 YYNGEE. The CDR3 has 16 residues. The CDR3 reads CASSVRGDRVADTQYF. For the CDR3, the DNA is TGTGCCAGCAGCGTACGAGGGGACAGGGTGGCGGATACGCAGTATTTT.

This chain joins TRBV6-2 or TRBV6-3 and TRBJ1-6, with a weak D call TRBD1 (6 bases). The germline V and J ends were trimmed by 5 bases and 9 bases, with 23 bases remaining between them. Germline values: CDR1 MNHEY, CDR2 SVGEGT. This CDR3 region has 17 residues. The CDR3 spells CASSPHRDTYRGSPLHF. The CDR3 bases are TGTGCCAGCAGTCCCCACCGGGACACCTACCGGGGTTCACCCCTCCACTTT.

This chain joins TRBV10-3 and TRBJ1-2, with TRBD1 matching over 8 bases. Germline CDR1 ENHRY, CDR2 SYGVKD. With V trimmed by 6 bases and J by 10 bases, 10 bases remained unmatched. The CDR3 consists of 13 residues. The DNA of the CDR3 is TGTGCCATCAGCCCAGGACAGGGACATTCCTACACCTTC. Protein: CAISPGQGHSYTF.

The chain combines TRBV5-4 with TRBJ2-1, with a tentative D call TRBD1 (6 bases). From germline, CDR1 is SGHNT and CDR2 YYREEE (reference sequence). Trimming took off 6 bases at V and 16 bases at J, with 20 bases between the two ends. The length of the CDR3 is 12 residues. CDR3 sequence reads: CASKTGGIPFFF. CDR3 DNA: TGTGCCAGCAAGACTGGGGGCATTCCCTTTTTCTTC.

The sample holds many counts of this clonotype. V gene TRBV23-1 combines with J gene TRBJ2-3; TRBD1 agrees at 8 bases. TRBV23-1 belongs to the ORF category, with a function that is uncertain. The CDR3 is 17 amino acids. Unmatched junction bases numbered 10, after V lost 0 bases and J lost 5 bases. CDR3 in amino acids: CASSQSRQGARKDTQYF. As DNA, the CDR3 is TGCGCCAGCAGTCAATCTCGGCAGGGGGCGCGTAAAGATACGCAGTATTTT.

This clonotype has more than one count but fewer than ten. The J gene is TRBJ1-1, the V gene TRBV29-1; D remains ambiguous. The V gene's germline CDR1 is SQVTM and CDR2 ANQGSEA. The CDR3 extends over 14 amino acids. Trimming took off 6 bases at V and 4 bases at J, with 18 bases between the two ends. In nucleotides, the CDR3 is TGCAGCGTCCTCGACCAAATTACCGCCACTGAAGCTTTCTTT. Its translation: CSVLDQITATEAFF.

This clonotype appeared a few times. The CDR3 sequence: CASSSRMGSNEQFF. The CDR3 bases are TGTGCCAGCAGCTCTCGGATGGGTAGCAATGAGCAGTTCTTC. This chain uses TRBV28 with TRBJ2-1; D unclear. Deletions cut 6 bases from V and 6 bases from J, with 15 bases between. CDR1 is MDHEN and CDR2 is SYDVKM in the germline V gene. This CDR3 has 14 amino acids. The full variable domain, with the rest looked up from reference TRBV28 and TRBJ2-1, is DVKVTQSSRYLVKRTGEKVFLECVQDMDHENMFWYRQDPGLGLRLIYFSYDVKMKEKGDIPEGYSVSREKKERFSLILESASTNQTSMYLCASSSRMGSNEQFFGPGTRLTVL.

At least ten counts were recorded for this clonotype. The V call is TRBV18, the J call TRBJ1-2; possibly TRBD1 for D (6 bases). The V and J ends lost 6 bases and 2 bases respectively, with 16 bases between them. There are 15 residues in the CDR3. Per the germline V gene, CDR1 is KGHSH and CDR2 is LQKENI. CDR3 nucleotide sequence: TGTGCCAGCTCCCCCGAGAGGGGGGCCAACTATGGCTACACCTTC. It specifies CASSPERGANYGYTF.

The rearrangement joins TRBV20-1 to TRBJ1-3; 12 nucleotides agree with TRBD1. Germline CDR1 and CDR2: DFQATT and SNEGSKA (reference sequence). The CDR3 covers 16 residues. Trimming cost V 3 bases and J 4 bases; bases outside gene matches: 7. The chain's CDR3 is CSARGTGGAWGNTIYF. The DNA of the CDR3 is TGCAGTGCTAGGGGGACAGGGGGCGCGTGGGGAAACACCATATATTTT.